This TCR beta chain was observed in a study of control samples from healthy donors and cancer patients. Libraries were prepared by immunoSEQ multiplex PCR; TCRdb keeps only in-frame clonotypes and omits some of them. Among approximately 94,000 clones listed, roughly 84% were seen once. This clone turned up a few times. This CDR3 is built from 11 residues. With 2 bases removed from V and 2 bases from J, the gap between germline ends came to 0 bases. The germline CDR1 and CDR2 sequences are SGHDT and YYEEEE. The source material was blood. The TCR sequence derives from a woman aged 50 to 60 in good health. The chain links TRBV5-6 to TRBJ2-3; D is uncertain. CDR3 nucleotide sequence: TGTGCCAGCAGCTTCACAGATACGCAGTATTTT. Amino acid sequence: CASSFTDTQYF.